Below, 6 T cell receptor beta chains from the same sample are listed, as sequenced in a study of shared clonotypes between healthy human individuals. Positively selected for CCR7, the CD45RO-negative cells used as naive CD8 cells excluded terminally differentiated effector memory CD45RA+ cells. Repertoires were generated with immunoSEQ multiplex PCR, while TCRdb's copy carries only in-frame clones and drops some. The table includes nearly 2 million clones, about 95% detected once. The specimen sequenced was naive CD8+ T cells sorted from blood. The receptors shown here come from a man between 18 and 29 years old in good health.

This clone appeared a few times. The same CDR3 is also encoded by other DNA sequences in this sample. V gene TRBV29-1 combines with J gene TRBJ2-7, with TRBD1 identical over 9 bases. Germline CDR1 reads SQVTM; CDR2 reads ANQGSEA. This CDR3 is 12 amino acids long. V was clipped by 3 bases and J by 4 bases; unmatched bases: 1. The CDR3: CSVETGGYEQYF. DNA of the CDR3: TGCAGCGTTGAGACAGGGGGATACGAGCAGTACTTC.

The genes are TRBV7-9 and TRBJ2-1; D is possibly TRBD1 (5 bases). Trimming cost V 5 bases and J 10 bases, with 18 bases left between them. The CDR3 spans 14 residues. CDR1 and CDR2 (germline): SEHNR, FQNEAQ (reference sequence). CDR3 sequence (DNA): TGTGCCAGCAGCCCCCAGGGATATCCAGTCGAGCAGTTCTTC. This codes for CASSPQGYPVEQFF.

V and J are TRBV13 and TRBJ2-5, with D maybe TRBD1 (5 bases). Trimming removed 2 bases from V and 5 bases from J, with 12 bases in between. The germline gives CDR1 PRHDT, CDR2 FYEKMQ (reference sequence). The CDR3 has 14 residues. The CDR3 DNA reads as TGTGCCAGCAGCTTACCGACAGTTTTGGAGACCCAGTACTTC. Translated: CASSLPTVLETQYF.

As concerns this clone: The sample contains more than one DNA sequence encoding this CDR3. The chain employs TRBV2 and TRBJ2-3; 9 bases align to TRBD2. After removal of 8 bases from V and 2 bases from J, the junction contained 2 bases not matched to a gene. Germline V gene lookup returns CDR1 SNHLY and CDR2 FYNNEI. The CDR3 is made up of 13 amino acids. The CDR3 is CASGGGATDTQYF. The CDR3 nucleotides read TGTGCCAGCGGCGGGGGGGCCACAGATACGCAGTATTTT.

A word on this clone: This sample also contains other DNA sequences that code for the same CDR3. The rearrangement uses TRBV6-5 and TRBJ1-2; tentative D call: TRBD1 (5 bases). Germline CDR1 is MNHEY and CDR2 is SVGAGI. V was shortened by 0 bases and J by 3 bases, with 8 bases between the two germline ends. The CDR3 has 14 amino acids. For the CDR3, the DNA is TGTGCCAGCAGTTACTCGGCGGGGGACTATGGCTACACCTTC. Translated: CASSYSAGDYGYTF.

This chain connects TRBV5-4 to TRBJ2-7; TRBD1 matches at 10 bases. The CDR3 extends over 14 amino acids. Germline V gives CDR1 SGHNT, CDR2 YYREEE (reference sequence). V shed 3 bases, J shed 5 bases, and the junction held 5 bases outside the gene matches. CDR3 sequence (DNA): TGTGCCAGCAGCTCGGGACAGGGGCCCAACGAGCAGTACTTC. The encoded protein is CASSSGQGPNEQYF.